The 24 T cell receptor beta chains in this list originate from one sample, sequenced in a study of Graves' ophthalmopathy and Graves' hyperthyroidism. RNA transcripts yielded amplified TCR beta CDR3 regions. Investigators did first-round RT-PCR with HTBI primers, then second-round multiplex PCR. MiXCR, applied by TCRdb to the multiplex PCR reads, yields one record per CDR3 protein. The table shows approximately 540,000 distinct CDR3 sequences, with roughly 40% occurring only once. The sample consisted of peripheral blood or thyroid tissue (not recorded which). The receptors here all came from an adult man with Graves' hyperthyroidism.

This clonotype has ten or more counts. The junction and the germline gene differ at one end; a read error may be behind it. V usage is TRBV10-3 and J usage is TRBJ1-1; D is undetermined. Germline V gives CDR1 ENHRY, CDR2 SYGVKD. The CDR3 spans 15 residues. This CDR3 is CASSELAVMNTEAFF. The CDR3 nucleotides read TGTGCCAGCAGTGAACTGGCAGTCATGAACACTGAAGCTTTCTTT.

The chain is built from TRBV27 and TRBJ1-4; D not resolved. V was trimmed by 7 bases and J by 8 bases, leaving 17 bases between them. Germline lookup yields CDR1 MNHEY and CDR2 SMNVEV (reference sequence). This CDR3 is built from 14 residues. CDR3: CASTKLSLGEKLFF. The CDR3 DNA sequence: TGTGCCAGCACCAAACTTAGTTTGGGGGAAAAACTGTTTTTT.

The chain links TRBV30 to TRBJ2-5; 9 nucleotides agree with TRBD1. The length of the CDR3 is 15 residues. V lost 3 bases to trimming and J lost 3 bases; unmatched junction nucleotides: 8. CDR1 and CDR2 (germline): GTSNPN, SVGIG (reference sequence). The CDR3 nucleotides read TGTGCCTGGAGCACCGGGACAGGGCATGAAGAGACCCAGTACTTC. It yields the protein CAWSTGTGHEETQYF.

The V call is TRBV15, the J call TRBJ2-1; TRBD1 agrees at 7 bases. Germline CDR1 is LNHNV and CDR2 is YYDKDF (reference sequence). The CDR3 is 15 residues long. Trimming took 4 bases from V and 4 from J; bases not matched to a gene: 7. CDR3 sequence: CATSNRDRLYNEQFF. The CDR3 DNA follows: TGTGCCACCAGCAACCGGGACAGACTGTACAATGAGCAGTTCTTC.

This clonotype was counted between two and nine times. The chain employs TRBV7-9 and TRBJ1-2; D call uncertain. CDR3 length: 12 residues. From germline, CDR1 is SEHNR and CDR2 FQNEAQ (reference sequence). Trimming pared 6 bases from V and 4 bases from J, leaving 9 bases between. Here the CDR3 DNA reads TGTGCCAGCAGGGGATCCTTCTATGGCTACACCTTC. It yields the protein CASRGSFYGYTF.

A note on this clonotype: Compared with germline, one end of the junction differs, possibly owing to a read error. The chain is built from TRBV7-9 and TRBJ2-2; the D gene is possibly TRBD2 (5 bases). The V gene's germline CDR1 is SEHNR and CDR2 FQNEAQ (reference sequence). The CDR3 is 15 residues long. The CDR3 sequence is CASSSKLEHTGEPFF. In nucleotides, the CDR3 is TGTGCCAGCAGCTCCAAACTAGAGCACACCGGGGAGCCGTTTTTT.

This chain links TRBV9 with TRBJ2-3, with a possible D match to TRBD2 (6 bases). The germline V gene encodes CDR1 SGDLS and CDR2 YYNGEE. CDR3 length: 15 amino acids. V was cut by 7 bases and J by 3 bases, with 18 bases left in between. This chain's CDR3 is CASSPPVGGTDTQYF. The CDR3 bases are TGTGCCAGCTCACCACCGGTGGGGGGAACAGATACGCAGTATTTT.

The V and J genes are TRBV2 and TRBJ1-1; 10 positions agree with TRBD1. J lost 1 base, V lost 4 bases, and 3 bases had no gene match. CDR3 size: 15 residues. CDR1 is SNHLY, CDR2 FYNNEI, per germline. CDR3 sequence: CASSARTGGNTEAFF. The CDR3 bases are TGTGCCAGCAGTGCTAGGACAGGGGGGAACACTGAAGCTTTCTTT.

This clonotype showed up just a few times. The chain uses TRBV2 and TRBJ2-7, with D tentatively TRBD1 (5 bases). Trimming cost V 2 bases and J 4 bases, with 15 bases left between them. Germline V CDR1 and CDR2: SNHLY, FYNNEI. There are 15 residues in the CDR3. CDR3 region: CASSESPAGSYEQYF. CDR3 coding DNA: TGTGCCAGCAGTGAATCCCCGGCAGGGTCGTACGAGCAGTACTTC.

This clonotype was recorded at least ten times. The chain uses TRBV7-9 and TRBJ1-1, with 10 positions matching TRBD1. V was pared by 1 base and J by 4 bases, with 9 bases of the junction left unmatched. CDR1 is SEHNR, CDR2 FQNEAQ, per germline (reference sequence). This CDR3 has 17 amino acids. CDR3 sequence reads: CASSLVTGGAKGTEAFF. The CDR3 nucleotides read TGTGCCAGCAGCTTAGTGACAGGGGGCGCCAAGGGCACTGAAGCTTTCTTT.

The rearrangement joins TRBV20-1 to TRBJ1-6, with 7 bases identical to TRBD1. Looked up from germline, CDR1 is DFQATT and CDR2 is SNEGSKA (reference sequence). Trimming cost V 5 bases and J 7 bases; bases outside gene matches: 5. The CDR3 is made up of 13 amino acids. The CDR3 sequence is CSARTGPNSPLHF. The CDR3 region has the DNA TGCAGTGCTCGGACAGGACCCAATTCACCCCTCCACTTT.

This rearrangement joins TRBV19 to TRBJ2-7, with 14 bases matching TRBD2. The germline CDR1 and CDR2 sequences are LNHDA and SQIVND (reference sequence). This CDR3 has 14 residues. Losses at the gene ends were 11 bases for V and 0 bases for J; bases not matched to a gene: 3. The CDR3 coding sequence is TGTGCCGGGACTAGCGGGAGCGTCTCCTACGAGCAGTACTTC. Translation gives CAGTSGSVSYEQYF.

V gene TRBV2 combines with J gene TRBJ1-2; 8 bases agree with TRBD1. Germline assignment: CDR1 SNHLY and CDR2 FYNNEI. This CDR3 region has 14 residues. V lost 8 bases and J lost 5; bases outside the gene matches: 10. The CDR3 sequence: CASEPTGGPYGYTF. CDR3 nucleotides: TGTGCCAGCGAGCCAACAGGGGGACCGTATGGCTACACCTTC.

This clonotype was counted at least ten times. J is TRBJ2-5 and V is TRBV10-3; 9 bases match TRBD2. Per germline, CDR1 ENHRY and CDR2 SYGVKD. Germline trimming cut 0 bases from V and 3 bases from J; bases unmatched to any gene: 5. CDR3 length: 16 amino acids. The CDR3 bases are TGTGCCATCAGTGAGTCGCTAGCGGGGACAAAAGAGACCCAGTACTTC. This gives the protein CAISESLAGTKETQYF.

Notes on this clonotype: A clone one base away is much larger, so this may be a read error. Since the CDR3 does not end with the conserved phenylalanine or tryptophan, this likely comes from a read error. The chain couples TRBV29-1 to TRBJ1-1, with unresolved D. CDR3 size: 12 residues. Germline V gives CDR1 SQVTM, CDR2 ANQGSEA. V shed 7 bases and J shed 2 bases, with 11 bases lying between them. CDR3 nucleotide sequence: TGCAGCGCCGGGCGGGTAAACACTGAAGCTTTCTCT. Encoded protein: CSAGRVNTEAFS.

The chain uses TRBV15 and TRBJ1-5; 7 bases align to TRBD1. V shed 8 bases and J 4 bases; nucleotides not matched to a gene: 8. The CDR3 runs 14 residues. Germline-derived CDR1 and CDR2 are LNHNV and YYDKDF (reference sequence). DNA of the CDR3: TGTGCCACCGCAAAGGGGGCGCGTAATCAGCCCCAGCATTTT. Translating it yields CATAKGARNQPQHF.

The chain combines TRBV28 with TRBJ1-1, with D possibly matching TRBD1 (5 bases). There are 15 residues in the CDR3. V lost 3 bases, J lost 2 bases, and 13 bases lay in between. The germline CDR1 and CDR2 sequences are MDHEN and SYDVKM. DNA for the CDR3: TGTGCCAGCAGTTTTATCGGGGGTCGAAACACTGAAGCTTTCTTT. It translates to CASSFIGGRNTEAFF.

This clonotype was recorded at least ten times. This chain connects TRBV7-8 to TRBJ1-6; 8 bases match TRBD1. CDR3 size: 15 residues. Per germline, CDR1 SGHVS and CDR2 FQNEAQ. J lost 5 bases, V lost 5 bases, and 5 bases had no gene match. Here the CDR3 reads CASSPTGVDNSPLHF. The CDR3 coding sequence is TGTGCCAGCAGCCCGACAGGGGTAGATAATTCACCCCTCCACTTT.

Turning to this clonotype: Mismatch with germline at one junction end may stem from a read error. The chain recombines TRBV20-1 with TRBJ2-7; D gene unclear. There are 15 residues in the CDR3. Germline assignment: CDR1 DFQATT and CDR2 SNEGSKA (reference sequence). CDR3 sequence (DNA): TGCAGCGCTAGGTCCTCCCAGGATACCTCCTACGAGCAGTACTTC. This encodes CSARSSQDTSYEQYF.

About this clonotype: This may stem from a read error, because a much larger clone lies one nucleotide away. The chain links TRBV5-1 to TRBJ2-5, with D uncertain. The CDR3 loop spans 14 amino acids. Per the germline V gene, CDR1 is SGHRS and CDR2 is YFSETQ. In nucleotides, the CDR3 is TGCGCCAGCGGCTTGGCCGACATCCAAGAGACCCAGTACTTC. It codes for CASGLADIQETQYF.

The CDR3 DNA is TGTGCCAGCAGCTTAGTGCTAGCGGTCACAGATACGCAGTATTTT. It translates to CASSLVLAVTDTQYF. The rearrangement joins TRBV7-4 to TRBJ2-3; 7 bases fit TRBD2. The V gene end was trimmed by 1 base and the J gene end by 2 bases; junction bases not matched to a gene: 3. The CDR3 is 15 amino acids. Germline V gene lookup returns CDR1 SGHVT and CDR2 SQSDAQ. Filled out from reference TRBV7-4 and TRBJ2-3, the complete variable domain reads GAGVSQSPRYKVAKRGRDVALRCDSISGHVTLYWYRQTLGQGSEVLTYSQSDAQRDKSGRPSGRFSAERPERSVSTLKIQRTEQGDSAVYLCASSLVLAVTDTQYFGPGTRLTVL.

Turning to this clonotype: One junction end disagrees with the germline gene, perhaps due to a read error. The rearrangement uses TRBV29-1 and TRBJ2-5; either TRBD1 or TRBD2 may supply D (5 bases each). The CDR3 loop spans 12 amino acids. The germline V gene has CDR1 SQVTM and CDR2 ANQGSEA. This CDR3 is CSVDDGASTQCF. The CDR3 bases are TGCAGCGTTGACGACGGGGCTAGCACCCAGTGCTTC.

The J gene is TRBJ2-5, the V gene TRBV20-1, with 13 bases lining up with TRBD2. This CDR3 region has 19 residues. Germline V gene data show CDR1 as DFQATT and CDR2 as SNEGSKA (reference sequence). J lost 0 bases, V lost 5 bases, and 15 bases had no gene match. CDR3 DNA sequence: TGCAGTGCTTATCTTCTTTCCGGGACTAGCGGGAAGTACCAAGAGACCCAGTACTTC. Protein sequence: CSAYLLSGTSGKYQETQYF.

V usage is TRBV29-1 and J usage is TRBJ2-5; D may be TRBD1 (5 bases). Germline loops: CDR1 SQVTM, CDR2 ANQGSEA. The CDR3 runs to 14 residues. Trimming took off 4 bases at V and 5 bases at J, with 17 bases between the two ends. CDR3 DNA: TGCAGCGTTGCAGGGTTTGGAACGTGGGAGACCCAGTACTTC. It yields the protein CSVAGFGTWETQYF.